The 26 T cell receptor beta chains below were found in one sample sequenced in a study of shared clonotypes between healthy human individuals. Measured with immunoSEQ multiplex PCR; TCRdb has only the in-frame clones, and not every one. The table records 1,400,000 or so clones, about 98.5% of them present only once. Sequencing input: naive CD4+ T cells sorted from blood. Stated subset: CD45RA+ positively selected. The receptors derive from a man aged 25-45 years in good health.

This chain joins TRBV7-2 and TRBJ2-5; D is possibly TRBD2 (6 bases). This CDR3 has 15 amino acids. Germline V gene data show CDR1 as SGHTA and CDR2 as FQGNSA. Trimming removed 3 bases at V and 4 bases at J, with 15 bases between. The CDR3 DNA reads TGTGCCAGCAGCTTTTACGCGGGGTTGCGAGAGACCCAGTACTTC. Its protein product is CASSFYAGLRETQYF.

The chain uses TRBV5-4 and TRBJ2-3; 16 bases map to TRBD2. CDR3 length equals 18 residues. After removal of 4 bases from V and 4 bases from J, the junction contained 9 bases not matched to a gene. The germline V gene encodes CDR1 SGHNT and CDR2 YYREEE (reference sequence). The CDR3 region has the DNA TGTGCCAGCAGCGCCCCCGGGACTAGCGGGAGGGGGTCAGATACGCAGTATTTT. Its protein product is CASSAPGTSGRGSDTQYF. Filled out from reference TRBV5-4 and TRBJ2-3, the complete variable domain reads ETGVTQSPTHLIKTRGQQVTLRCSSQSGHNTVSWYQQALGQGPQFIFQYYREEENGRGNFPPRFSGLQFPNYSSELNVNALELDDSALYLCASSAPGTSGRGSDTQYFGPGTRLTVL.

In regard to this clone: Additional DNA sequences in this sample encode the identical CDR3. The genes are TRBV27 and TRBJ1-2; possibly TRBD1 for D (5 bases). Germline CDR1 is MNHEY and CDR2 is SMNVEV (reference sequence). The ends were cut back, 3 bases at V and 8 bases at J, with 10 bases in the middle. The CDR3 is made up of 12 amino acids. The CDR3 here is CASSFRGGGYTF. The CDR3 DNA reads as TGTGCCAGCAGTTTTCGGGGGGGAGGCTACACCTTC.

The chain recombines TRBV28 with TRBJ2-7; 9 bases fit TRBD1. With V trimmed by 6 bases and J by 1 base, 7 bases remained unmatched. CDR1 and CDR2 (germline): MDHEN, SYDVKM. This CDR3 spans 15 amino acids. CDR3 residues: CASSPQGARSYEQYF. CDR3 DNA sequence: TGTGCCAGCAGCCCACAGGGGGCGCGTTCCTACGAGCAGTACTTC.

The chain joins TRBV28 to TRBJ2-7, with 9 bases fitting TRBD1. The CDR3 consists of 21 residues. With V trimmed by 5 bases and J by 0 bases, 23 bases remained unmatched. Germline loops: CDR1 MDHEN, CDR2 SYDVKM. The DNA for the CDR3 is TGTGCCAGCAGTCCTATAACCGACAGGGGGGGACCAGGACGTAGCTCCTACGAGCAGTACTTC. Translating it yields CASSPITDRGGPGRSSYEQYF. Based on the CDR3 plus reference TRBV28 and TRBJ2-7, the full variable domain is DVKVTQSSRYLVKRTGEKVFLECVQDMDHENMFWYRQDPGLGLRLIYFSYDVKMKEKGDIPEGYSVSREKKERFSLILESASTNQTSMYLCASSPITDRGGPGRSSYEQYFGPGTRLTVT.

This CDR3 is CATSRDQWTGELFF. The CDR3 nucleotides read TGTGCCACCAGCAGAGATCAGTGGACCGGGGAGCTGTTTTTT. This rearrangement joins TRBV15 to TRBJ2-2; unclear D gene. V was trimmed by 0 bases and J by 5 bases, leaving 7 bases between them. Looked up from germline, CDR1 is LNHNV and CDR2 is YYDKDF (reference sequence). This CDR3 has 14 amino acids. The full variable domain, its missing parts supplied by reference TRBV15 and TRBJ2-2, is DAMVIQNPRYQVTQFGKPVTLSCSQTLNHNVMYWYQQKSSQAPKLLFHYYDKDFNNEADTPDNFQSRRPNTSFCFLDIRSPGLGDTAMYLCATSRDQWTGELFFGEGSRLTVL.

This clone was picked up one time. The J gene is TRBJ2-5, the V gene TRBV29-1; D call uncertain. V was pared by 4 bases and J by 5 bases, with 11 bases between. Germline CDR1 SQVTM, CDR2 ANQGSEA. The CDR3 consists of 12 residues. The CDR3 here is CSVGKGSETQYF. Here the CDR3 DNA reads TGCAGCGTTGGGAAGGGAAGCGAGACCCAGTACTTC.

The chain joins TRBV11-2 to TRBJ2-7; 7 nucleotides line up with TRBD2. The CDR3 length is 14 residues. Per germline, CDR1 SGHAT and CDR2 FQNNGV. V was pared by 8 bases and J by 7 bases, with 14 bases of the junction left unmatched. The CDR3 DNA reads as TGTGCCAGCCAGCCGCTGGGACTACCCAAGGAGCAGTACTTC. Protein sequence: CASQPLGLPKEQYF.

The chain has TRBV2 and TRBJ2-7; 9 bases are a match to TRBD2. The V and J ends lost 6 bases and 1 base, in that order; junction bases with no gene match: 7. The CDR3 consists of 15 residues. Germline V gene lookup returns CDR1 SNHLY and CDR2 FYNNEI. The CDR3 bases are TGTGCCAGCAGGTATCGTAGCGGGAGTTCCTACGAGCAGTACTTC. Protein: CASRYRSGSSYEQYF.

The gene calls are TRBV10-1 and TRBJ2-3; no clear D gene. V dropped 2 bases and J dropped 1 base, with 10 bases sitting between them. This CDR3 is 15 amino acids long. Germline values: CDR1 WNHNN, CDR2 SYGVQD (reference sequence). CDR3 nucleotides: TGCGCCAGCAGTGAGAATTTTGGGGGCACAGATACGCAGTATTTT. Translating it yields CASSENFGGTDTQYF.

V gene TRBV18 combines with J gene TRBJ2-2, with D maybe TRBD2 (5 bases). This CDR3 is 13 amino acids long. Trimming cost V 2 bases and J 6 bases, with 7 bases left between them. CDR1 and CDR2 (germline): KGHSH, LQKENI. The CDR3 DNA reads TGTGCCAGCTCACCAAAGGAGGCCGGGGAGCTGTTTTTT. Translated, it gives CASSPKEAGELFF.

The CDR3 nucleotides are TGCGCCAGCAGCCAGGAAACCGGACTAGGGTTATCCTATCAGCAGTTCTTC. This translates into CASSQETGLGLSYQQFF. This chain joins TRBV4-3 and TRBJ2-1; TRBD2 matches 7 bases. CDR3 size: 17 residues. Trimming took 3 bases from V and 11 from J; bases not matched to a gene: 19. Germline CDR1 reads LGHNA; CDR2 reads YSLEER.

To note about this clone: Other nucleotide sequences from this sample produce the same CDR3. This chain joins TRBV7-9 and TRBJ2-2; 7 bases match TRBD2. Losses at the gene ends were 5 bases for V and 6 bases for J; bases not matched to a gene: 3. Germline V lookup: CDR1 SEHNR, CDR2 FQNEAQ (reference sequence). The CDR3 sequence is 13 residues long. The CDR3 here is CASSPSGSGELFF. CDR3 DNA sequence: TGTGCCAGCAGCCCTAGCGGATCCGGGGAGCTGTTTTTT.

This rearrangement joins TRBV10-3 to TRBJ1-5; D call uncertain. The length of the CDR3 is 13 residues. V was clipped by 6 bases and J by 2 bases, with 8 bases between them. Germline V CDR1 and CDR2: ENHRY, SYGVKD. CDR3 residues: CAISSTGNQPQHF. CDR3 DNA sequence: TGTGCCATCAGCTCGACGGGCAATCAGCCCCAGCATTTT.

The chain joins TRBV5-6 to TRBJ2-7; the match to TRBD2 covers 7 bases. V dropped 0 bases and J dropped 3; count of bases not matched to a gene: 9. The germline gives CDR1 SGHDT, CDR2 YYEEEE. The CDR3 is made up of 16 amino acids. Here the CDR3 reads CASSLAGWGGVYEQYF. The CDR3 nucleotides are TGTGCCAGCAGCTTGGCGGGTTGGGGGGGAGTCTACGAGCAGTACTTC.

The chain is built from TRBV30 and TRBJ2-7; no definite D call. The ends were cut back, 3 bases at V and 0 bases at J, with 12 bases in the middle. Germline V gives CDR1 GTSNPN, CDR2 SVGIG (reference sequence). The CDR3 has 14 amino acids. DNA for the CDR3: TGTGCCTGGAGGACGTCTGCATCCTCCTACGAGCAGTACTTC. Residues: CAWRTSASSYEQYF.

The chain joins TRBV30 to TRBJ1-5, with D unresolved. With 1 base removed from V and 7 bases from J, the gap between germline ends came to 11 bases. This CDR3 has 13 residues. Germline CDR1 and CDR2: GTSNPN and SVGIG (reference sequence). In DNA form, the CDR3 reads TGTGCCTGGAGTGACAGTCCTTGGCAGCCCCAGCATTTT. It yields the protein CAWSDSPWQPQHF.

The chain links TRBV6-5 to TRBJ2-7, with 10 bases aligning to TRBD1. V gave up 8 bases and J gave up 2 bases; unmatched junction bases: 9. Germline CDR1 reads MNHEY; CDR2 reads SVGAGI. CDR3 length: 15 amino acids. The CDR3 DNA is TGTGCCAGCGTCCATCGACAGGGGGCCACCTACGAGCAGTACTTC. The encoded protein is CASVHRQGATYEQYF.

The rearrangement joins TRBV5-1 to TRBJ2-2; unclear D gene. There are 14 residues in the CDR3. Germline V gene data show CDR1 as SGHRS and CDR2 as YFSETQ. V was trimmed by 5 bases and J by 2 bases, leaving 10 bases between them. This CDR3 is CASRTVPNTGELFF. The CDR3 DNA is TGCGCCAGCAGGACGGTGCCCAACACCGGGGAGCTGTTTTTT.

The chain employs TRBV29-1 and TRBJ2-1, with TRBD2 matching over 11 bases. Germline V gene sequence: CDR1 SQVTM, CDR2 ANQGSEA. This CDR3 comprises 15 residues. The J segment lost 10 bases and the V segment lost 7 bases, leaving 15 bases of the junction unmatched. Written as DNA, the CDR3 is TGCAGCGGGCGAGGGACTAGCGGAGGCCGATTGGAGCAGTTCTTC. Protein sequence: CSGRGTSGGRLEQFF.

The J gene is TRBJ2-1, the V gene TRBV5-4; 10 bases line up with TRBD2. With V trimmed by 4 bases and J by 4 bases, 8 bases remained unmatched. The CDR3 is 16 amino acids. Germline V lookup: CDR1 SGHNT, CDR2 YYREEE (reference sequence). In DNA, the CDR3 is TGTGCCAGCAGCGTTTGGACTAGCGGTGTTTACAATGAGCAGTTCTTC. It codes for CASSVWTSGVYNEQFF.

The chain links TRBV18 to TRBJ2-7; 15 bases are shared with TRBD2. V lost 0 bases, J lost 5 bases, and 2 bases stayed unmatched. The CDR3 has 16 residues. The V gene's germline CDR1 is KGHSH and CDR2 LQKENI. CDR3 DNA sequence: TGTGCCAGCTCACCACCGGGACTAGCGGGAGGCCACGAGCAGTACTTC. Its protein product is CASSPPGLAGGHEQYF.

The CDR3 reads CASSKWGLACYNEQFF. The CDR3 DNA sequence: TGTGCCAGCAGCAAATGGGGACTAGCATGCTACAATGAGCAGTTCTTC. The V call is TRBV21-1, the J call TRBJ2-1; TRBD2, the table's D call, lacks a check against the DNA. TRBV21-1 is listed as a pseudogene. CDR3 length: 16 amino acids.

The chain's CDR3 is CASSLYRDADTQYF. The DNA for the CDR3 is TGTGCCAGCAGCTTGTATCGGGACGCAGATACGCAGTATTTT. The V call is TRBV5-4, the J call TRBJ2-3; the D gene could be TRBD1 or TRBD2 (5 bases each). The CDR3 totals 14 residues. The V gene lost 1 base and the J gene lost 4 bases, with 10 bases spanning the gap. Germline V lookup: CDR1 SGHNT, CDR2 YYREEE (reference sequence).

The chain has TRBV10-3 and TRBJ2-3, with a tentative D call TRBD1 (5 bases). In germline, CDR1 is ENHRY, CDR2 SYGVKD. With 8 bases removed from V and 2 bases from J, the gap between germline ends came to 11 bases. This CDR3 spans 13 amino acids. This chain's CDR3 is CAIRQKNTDTQYF. CDR3 DNA sequence: TGTGCCATCCGACAGAAAAACACAGATACGCAGTATTTT.

In this sample, this clone turned up once. The chain links TRBV5-1 to TRBJ1-1; D is possibly TRBD1 (5 bases). V lost 2 bases and J 0 bases, leaving 8 bases between the germline ends. The CDR3 runs 14 residues. Germline CDR1 and CDR2: SGHRS and YFSETQ. The DNA for the CDR3 is TGCGCCAGCAGCTTAAACAGGATGAACACTGAAGCTTTCTTT. Its protein product is CASSLNRMNTEAFF.